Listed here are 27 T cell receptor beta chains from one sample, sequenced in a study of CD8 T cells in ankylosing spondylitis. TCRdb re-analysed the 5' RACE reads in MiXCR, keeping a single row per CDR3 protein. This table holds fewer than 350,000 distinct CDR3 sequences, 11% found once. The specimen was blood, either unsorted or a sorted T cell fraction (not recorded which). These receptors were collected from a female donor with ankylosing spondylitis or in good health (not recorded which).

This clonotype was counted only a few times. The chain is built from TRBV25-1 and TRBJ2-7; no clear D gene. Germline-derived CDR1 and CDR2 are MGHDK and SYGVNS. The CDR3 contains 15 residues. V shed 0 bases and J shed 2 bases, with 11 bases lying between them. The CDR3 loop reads CASSEYGQSPYEQYF. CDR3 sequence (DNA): TGTGCCAGCAGTGAATACGGTCAGAGTCCCTACGAGCAGTACTTC.

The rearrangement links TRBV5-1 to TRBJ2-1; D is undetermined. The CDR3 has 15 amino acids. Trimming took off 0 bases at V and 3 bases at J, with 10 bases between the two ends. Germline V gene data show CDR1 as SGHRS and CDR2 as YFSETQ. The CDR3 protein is CASSLVVTNYNEQFF. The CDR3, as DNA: TGCGCCAGCAGCTTGGTGGTAACCAACTACAATGAGCAGTTCTTC.

CDR3 DNA: TGTGCCAGCAGCCTAAGACAGGTCTACGAGCAGTACTTC. It specifies CASSLRQVYEQYF. The chain links TRBV14 to TRBJ2-7; the D gene is possibly TRBD1 (6 bases). Germline V gene data show CDR1 as SGHDN and CDR2 as FVKESK. The CDR3 is 13 residues long. Trimming took off 4 bases at V and 3 bases at J, with 10 bases between the two ends.

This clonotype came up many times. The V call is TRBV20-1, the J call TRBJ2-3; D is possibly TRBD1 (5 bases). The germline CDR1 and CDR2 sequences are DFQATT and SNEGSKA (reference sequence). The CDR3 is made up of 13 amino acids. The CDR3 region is CSVPTQGTDTQYF. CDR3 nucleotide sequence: TGCAGCGTCCCCACACAGGGCACAGATACGCAGTATTTT.

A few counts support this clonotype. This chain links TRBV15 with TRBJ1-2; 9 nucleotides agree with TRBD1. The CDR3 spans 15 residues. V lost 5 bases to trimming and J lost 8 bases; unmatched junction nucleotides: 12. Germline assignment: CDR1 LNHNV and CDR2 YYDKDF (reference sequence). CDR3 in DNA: TGTGCCACCAGCCTCTACGGGGACAGGGATGAGGGCTACACCTTC. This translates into CATSLYGDRDEGYTF.

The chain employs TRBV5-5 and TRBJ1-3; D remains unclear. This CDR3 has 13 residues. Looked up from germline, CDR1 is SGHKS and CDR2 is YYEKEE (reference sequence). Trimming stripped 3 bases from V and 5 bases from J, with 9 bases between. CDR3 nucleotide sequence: TGTGCCAGCAGCTACGACACCAGAAACACCATATATTTT. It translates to CASSYDTRNTIYF. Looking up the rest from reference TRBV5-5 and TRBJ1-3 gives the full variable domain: DAGVTQSPTHLIKTRGQQVTLRCSPISGHKSVSWYQQVLGQGPQFIFQYYEKEERGRGNFPDRFSARQFPNYSSELNVNALLLGDSALYLCASSYDTRNTIYFGEGSWLTVV.

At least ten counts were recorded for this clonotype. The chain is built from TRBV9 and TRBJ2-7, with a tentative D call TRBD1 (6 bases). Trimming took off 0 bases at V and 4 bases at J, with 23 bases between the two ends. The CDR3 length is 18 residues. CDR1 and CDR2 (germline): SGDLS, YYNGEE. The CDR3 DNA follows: TGTGCCAGCAGCGTAGACTCCGGGACACACGGCAGGTCTTACGAGCAGTACTTC. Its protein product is CASSVDSGTHGRSYEQYF.

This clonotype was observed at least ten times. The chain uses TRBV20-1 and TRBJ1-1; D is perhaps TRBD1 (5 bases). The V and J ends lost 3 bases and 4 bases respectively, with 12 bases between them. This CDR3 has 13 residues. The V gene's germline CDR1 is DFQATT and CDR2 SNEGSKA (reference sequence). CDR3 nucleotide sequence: TGCAGTGCTAGGTTGAGGGGCGGCACTGAAGCTTTCTTT. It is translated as CSARLRGGTEAFF.

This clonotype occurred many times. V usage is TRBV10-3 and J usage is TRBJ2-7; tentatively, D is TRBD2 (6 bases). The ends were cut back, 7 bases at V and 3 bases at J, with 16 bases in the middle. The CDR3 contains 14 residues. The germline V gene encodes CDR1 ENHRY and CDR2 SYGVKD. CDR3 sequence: CAIMGGSESYEQYF. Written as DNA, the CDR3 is TGTGCCATCATGGGGGGATCAGAAAGCTACGAGCAGTACTTC.

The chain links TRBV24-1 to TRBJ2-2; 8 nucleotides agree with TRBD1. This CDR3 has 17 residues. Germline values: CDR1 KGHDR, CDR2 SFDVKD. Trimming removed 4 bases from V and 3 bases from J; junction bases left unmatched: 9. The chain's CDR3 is CATSEYYQGADTGELFF. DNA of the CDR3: TGTGCCACCAGTGAATACTACCAGGGGGCGGACACCGGGGAGCTGTTTTTT.

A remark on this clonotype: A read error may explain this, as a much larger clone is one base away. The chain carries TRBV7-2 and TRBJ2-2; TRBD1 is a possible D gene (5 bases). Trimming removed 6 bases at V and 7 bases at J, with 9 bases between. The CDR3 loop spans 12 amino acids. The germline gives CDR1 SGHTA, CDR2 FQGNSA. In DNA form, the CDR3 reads TGTGCCAGCAGAGGGGCCAACGGGGAGCTGTTTTTT. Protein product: CASRGANGELFF.

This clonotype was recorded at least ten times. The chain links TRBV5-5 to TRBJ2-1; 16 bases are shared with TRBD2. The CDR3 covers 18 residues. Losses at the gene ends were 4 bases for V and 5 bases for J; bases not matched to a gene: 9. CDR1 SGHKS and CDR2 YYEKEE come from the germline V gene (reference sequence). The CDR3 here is CASSRGLAGGLGNNEQFF. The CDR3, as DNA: TGTGCCAGCAGCAGGGGACTAGCGGGAGGGCTCGGTAACAATGAGCAGTTCTTC.

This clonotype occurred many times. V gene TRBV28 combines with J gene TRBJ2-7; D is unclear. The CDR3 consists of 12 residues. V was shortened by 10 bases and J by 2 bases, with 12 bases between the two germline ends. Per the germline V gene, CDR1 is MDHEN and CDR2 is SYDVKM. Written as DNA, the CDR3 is TGTGCCACGTCGGGCCTCCCCTACGAGCAGTACTTC. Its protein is CATSGLPYEQYF.

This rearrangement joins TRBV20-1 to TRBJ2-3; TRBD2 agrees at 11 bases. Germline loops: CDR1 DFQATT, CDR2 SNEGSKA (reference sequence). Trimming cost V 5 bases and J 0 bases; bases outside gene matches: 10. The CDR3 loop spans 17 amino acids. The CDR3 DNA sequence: TGCAGTGCTGTGACTAGCGGGGTTCCCTCTAGCACAGATACGCAGTATTTT. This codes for CSAVTSGVPSSTDTQYF.

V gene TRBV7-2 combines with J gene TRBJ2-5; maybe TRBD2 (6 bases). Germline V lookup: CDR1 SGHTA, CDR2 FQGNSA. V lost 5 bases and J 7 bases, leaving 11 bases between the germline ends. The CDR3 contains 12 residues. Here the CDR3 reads CASSPSVGTQYF. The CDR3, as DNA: TGTGCCAGCAGCCCTAGCGTTGGGACCCAGTACTTC.

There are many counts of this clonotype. The CDR3 spells CAISGSDSYEQYF. CDR3 DNA sequence: TGTGCCATCAGTGGCTCGGACAGCTACGAGCAGTACTTC. V is TRBV10-3 and J is TRBJ2-7, with D possibly TRBD1 on 6 matching bases. Germline V gene data show CDR1 as ENHRY and CDR2 as SYGVKD. CDR3 length equals 13 residues. V lost 4 bases and J 3 bases, leaving 10 bases between the germline ends.

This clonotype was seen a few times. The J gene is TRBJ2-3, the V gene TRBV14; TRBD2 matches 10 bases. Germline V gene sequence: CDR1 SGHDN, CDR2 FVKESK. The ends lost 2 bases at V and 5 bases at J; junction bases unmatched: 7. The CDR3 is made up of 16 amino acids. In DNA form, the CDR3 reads TGTGCCAGCAGCCAATTCAGCGGGGGGGCCAGAGATACGCAGTATTTT. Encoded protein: CASSQFSGGARDTQYF.

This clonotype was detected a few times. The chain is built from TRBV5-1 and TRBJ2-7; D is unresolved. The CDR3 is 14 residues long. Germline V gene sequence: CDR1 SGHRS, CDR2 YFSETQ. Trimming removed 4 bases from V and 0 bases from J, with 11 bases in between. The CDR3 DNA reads TGCGCCAGCAGCCCCCGCCCCGTCTCCTACGAGCAGTACTTC. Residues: CASSPRPVSYEQYF.

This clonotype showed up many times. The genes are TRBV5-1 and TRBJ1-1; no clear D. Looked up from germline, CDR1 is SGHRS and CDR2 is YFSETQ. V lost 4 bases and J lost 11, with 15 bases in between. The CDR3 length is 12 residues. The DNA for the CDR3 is TGCGCCAGCAGCCCTACTCACCGAGGGGCTTTCTTT. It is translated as CASSPTHRGAFF.

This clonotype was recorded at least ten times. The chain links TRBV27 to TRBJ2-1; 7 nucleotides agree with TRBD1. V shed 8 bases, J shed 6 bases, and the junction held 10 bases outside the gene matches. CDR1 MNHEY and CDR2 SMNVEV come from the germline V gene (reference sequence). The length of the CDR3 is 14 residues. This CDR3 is CASGQDLGINEQFF. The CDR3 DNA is TGTGCCAGCGGACAGGACCTGGGGATCAATGAGCAGTTCTTC.

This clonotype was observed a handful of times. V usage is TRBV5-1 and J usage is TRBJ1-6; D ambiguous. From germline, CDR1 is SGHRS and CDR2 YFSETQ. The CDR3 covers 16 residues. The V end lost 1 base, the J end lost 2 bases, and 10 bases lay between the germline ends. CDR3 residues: CASSLTRPTYNSPLHF. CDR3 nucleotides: TGCGCCAGCAGCTTGACCAGACCGACCTATAATTCACCCCTCCACTTT.

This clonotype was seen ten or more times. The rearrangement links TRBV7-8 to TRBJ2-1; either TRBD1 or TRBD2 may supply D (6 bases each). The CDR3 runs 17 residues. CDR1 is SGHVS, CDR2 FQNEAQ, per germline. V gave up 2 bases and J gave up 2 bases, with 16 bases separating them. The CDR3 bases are TGTGCCAGCAGCTTAATATCCTGGAGGGACACCTACAATGAGCAGTTCTTC. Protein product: CASSLISWRDTYNEQFF. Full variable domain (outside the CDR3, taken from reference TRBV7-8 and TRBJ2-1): GAGVSQSPRYKVAKRGQDVALRCDPISGHVSLFWYQQALGQGPEFLTYFQNEAQLDKSGLPSDRFFAERPEGSVSTLKIQRTQQEDSAVYLCASSLISWRDTYNEQFFGPGTRLTVL.

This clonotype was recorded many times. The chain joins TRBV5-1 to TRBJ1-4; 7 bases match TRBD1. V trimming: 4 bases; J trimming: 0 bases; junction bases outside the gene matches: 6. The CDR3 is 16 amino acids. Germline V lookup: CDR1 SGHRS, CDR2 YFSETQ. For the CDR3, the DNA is TGCGCCAGCAGCCACTGGGACAGACCAACTAATGAAAAACTGTTTTTT. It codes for CASSHWDRPTNEKLFF.

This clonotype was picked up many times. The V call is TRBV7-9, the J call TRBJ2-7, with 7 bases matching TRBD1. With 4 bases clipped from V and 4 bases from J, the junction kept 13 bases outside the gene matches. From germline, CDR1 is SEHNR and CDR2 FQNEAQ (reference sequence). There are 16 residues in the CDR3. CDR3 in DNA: TGTGCCAGCAGCTCCATGAGCTGGGGACAGAAATACGAGCAGTACTTC. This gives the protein CASSSMSWGQKYEQYF.

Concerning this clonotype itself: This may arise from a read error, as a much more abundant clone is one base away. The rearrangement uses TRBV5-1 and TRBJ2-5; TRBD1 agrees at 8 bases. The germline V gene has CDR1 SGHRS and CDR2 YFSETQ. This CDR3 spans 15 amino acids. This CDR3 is CATSLSWTGRETQYF. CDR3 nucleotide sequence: TGCGCCACCAGCTTGTCCTGGACAGGGCGAGAGACCCAGTACTTC.

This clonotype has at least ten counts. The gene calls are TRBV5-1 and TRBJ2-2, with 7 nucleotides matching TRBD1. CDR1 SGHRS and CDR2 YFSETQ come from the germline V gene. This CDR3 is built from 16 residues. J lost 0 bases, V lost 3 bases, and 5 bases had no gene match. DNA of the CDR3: TGCGCCAGCAGCTACGGTGGGACAGCGAACACCGGGGAGCTGTTTTTT. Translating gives CASSYGGTANTGELFF.

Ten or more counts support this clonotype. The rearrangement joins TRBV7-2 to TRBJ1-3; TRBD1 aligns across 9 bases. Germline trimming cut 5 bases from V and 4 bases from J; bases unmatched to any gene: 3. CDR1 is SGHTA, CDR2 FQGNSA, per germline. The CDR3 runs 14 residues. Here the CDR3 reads CASSAGTGGNTIYF. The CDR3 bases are TGTGCCAGCAGCGCCGGGACAGGGGGAAACACCATATATTTT.